This TCR beta chain is from a study of OX40 agonist ivuxolimab in advanced cancers. About the study: Ivuxolimab, an antibody acting as an agonist of OX40 (CD134), was used to treat patients. Whole-study findings and limits: With doses of 0.1 to 3.0 mg/kg, CD4+ and CD8+ blood T cells had undergone clonal expansion by week 6. Some nonresponders also had low normalized T-cell clonal expansion.

The CDR3 consists of 15 residues. Germline values: CDR1 SGHRS, CDR2 YFSETQ. With V trimmed by 3 bases and J by 3 bases, 5 bases remained unmatched. Anyone with autoimmune disease history or systemic immunosuppression was excluded. Sequencing was performed with immunoSEQ multiplex PCR; in TCRdb, only in-frame clones are kept and a portion is missing. The table lists approximately 71,000 clones, roughly 84% of them singletons, with about 0.72% in the top ten. Points on this clone: The antigen remains unidentified.

The chain joins TRBV5-1 to TRBJ2-3, with TRBD2 matching 9 bases. Material: CD4+ or CD8+ T cells sorted from blood, obtained in a trial of the OX40 agonist ivuxolimab. The receptor comes from an adult with an advanced solid tumor such as melanoma, head and neck, liver or kidney cancer. The CDR3 protein is CASSSLTSGTDTQYF. CDR3 nucleotide sequence: TGCGCCAGCAGCTCCCTGACTAGCGGAACAGATACGCAGTATTTT.